The present T cell receptor (beta chain) was sequenced within a study of blood T cell repertoires in COVID-19. At the level of the study: The United States, Italy and Spain provided the acute and convalescent COVID-19 samples. From T cells, B-cell-depleted T cells, or PBMCs came the material, which was cDNA or gDNA.

This CDR3 contains 16 residues. V lost 3 bases and J 0 bases, leaving 13 bases between the germline ends. Germline V gene lookup returns CDR1 SGDLS and CDR2 YYNGEE. Per the original methods: Estimates of nucleated cell counts were drawn from the amplification of reference gene primers. Generated by immunoSEQ multiplex PCR, the TCRdb table keeps only in-frame clones and is missing some. The V and J calls and clone size are taken from that table; D and trimming were inferred from the DNA. The sample includes about 250,000 clones, approximately 82% of them seen just once. This clonotype was sampled from an elderly man with acute or convalescent COVID-19. Material for sequencing was peripheral blood. The rearrangement joins TRBV9 to TRBJ1-3; D possibly corresponds to TRBD1 (6 bases). The DNA of the CDR3 is TGTGCCAGCAGCGAGGGACACTGGCCCTCTGGAAACACCATATATTTT. Its translation is CASSEGHWPSGNTIYF. Based on the CDR3 plus reference TRBV9 and TRBJ1-3, the full variable domain is DSGVTQTPKHLITATGQRVTLRCSPRSGDLSVYWYQQSLDQGLQFLIQYYNGEERAKGNILERFSAQQFPDLHSELNLSSLELGDSALYFCASSEGHWPSGNTIYFGEGSWLTVV.